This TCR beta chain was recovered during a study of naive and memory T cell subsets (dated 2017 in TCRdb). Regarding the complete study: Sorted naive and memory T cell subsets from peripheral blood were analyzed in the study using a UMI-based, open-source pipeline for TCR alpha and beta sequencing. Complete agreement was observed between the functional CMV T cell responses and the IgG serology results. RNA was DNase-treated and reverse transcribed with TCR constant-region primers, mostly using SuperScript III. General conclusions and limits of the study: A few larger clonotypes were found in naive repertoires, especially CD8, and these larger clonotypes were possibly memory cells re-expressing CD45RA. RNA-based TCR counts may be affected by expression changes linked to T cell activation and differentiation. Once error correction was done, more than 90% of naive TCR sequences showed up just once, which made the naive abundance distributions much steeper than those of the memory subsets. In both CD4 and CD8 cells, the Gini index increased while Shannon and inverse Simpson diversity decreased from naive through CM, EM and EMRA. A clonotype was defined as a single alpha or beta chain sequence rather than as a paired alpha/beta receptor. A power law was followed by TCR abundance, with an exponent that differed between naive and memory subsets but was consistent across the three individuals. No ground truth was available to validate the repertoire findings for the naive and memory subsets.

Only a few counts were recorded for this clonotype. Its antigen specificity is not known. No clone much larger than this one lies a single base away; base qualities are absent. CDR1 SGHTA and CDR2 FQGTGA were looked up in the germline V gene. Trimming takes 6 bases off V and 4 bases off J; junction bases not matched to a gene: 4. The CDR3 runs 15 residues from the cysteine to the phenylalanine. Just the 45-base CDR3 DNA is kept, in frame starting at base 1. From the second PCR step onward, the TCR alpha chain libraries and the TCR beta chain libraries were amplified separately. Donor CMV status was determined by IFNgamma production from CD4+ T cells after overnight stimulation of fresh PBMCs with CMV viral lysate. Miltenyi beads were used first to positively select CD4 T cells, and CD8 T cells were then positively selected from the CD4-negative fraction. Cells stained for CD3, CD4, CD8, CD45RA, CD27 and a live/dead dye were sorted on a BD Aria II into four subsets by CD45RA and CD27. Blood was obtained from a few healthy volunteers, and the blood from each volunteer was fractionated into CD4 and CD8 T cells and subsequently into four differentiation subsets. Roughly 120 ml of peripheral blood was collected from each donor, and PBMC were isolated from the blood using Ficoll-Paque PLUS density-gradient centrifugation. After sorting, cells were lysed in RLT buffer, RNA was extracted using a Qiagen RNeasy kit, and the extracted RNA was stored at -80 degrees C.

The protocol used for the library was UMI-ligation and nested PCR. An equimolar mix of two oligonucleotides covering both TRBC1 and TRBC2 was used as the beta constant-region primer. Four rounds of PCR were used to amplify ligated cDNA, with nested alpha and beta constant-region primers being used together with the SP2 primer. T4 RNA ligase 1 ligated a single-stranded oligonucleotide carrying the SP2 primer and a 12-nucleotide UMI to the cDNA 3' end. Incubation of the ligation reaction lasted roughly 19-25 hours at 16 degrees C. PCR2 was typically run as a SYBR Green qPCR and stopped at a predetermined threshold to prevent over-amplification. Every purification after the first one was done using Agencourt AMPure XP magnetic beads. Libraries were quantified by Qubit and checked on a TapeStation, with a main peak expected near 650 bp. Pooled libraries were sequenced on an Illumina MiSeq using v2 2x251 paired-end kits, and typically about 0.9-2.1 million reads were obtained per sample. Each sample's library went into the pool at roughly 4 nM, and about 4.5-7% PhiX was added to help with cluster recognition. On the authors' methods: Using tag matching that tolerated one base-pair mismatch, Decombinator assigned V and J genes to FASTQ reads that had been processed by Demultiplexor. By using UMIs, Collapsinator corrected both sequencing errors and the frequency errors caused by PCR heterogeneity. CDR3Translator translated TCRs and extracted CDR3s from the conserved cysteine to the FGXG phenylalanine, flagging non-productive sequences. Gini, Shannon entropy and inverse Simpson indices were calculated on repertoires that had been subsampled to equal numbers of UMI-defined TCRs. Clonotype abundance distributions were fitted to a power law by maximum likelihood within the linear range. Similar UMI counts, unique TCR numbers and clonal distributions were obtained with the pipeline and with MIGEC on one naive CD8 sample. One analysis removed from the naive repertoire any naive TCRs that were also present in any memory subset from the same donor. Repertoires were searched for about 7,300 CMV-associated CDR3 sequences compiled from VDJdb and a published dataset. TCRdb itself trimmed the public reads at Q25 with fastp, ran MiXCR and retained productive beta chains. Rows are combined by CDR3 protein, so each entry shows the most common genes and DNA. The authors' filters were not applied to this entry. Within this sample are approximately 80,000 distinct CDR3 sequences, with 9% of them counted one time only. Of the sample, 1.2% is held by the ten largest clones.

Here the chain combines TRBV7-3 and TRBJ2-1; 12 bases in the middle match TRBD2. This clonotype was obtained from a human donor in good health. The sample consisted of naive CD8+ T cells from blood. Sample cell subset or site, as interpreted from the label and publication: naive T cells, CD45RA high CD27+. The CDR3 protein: CASRPSGGGYNEQFF. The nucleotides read TGTGCCAGCAGACCTAGCGGGGGGGGGTACAATGAGCAGTTCTTC.